Listed here are 11 T cell receptor beta chains from one sample, sequenced in a study of blood T cell repertoires in COVID-19. Measured with immunoSEQ multiplex PCR; TCRdb has only the in-frame clones, and not every one. The data contain roughly 70,000 clones, roughly nine tenths of them singletons. Sequenced sample: peripheral blood. Every receptor here comes from a man between 65 and 85 years old with active COVID-19.

The chain has TRBV27 and TRBJ2-1, with TRBD2 matching 11 bases. From germline, CDR1 is MNHEY and CDR2 SMNVEV (reference sequence). The CDR3 totals 15 residues. V trimming: 7 bases; J trimming: 7 bases; junction bases outside the gene matches: 9. In nucleotides, the CDR3 is TGTGCCAGCACCCGGCCTGGGACTAGCGGAAATGAGCAGTTCTTC. It is translated as CASTRPGTSGNEQFF.

The chain employs TRBV3-1 (or the pseudogene TRBV3-2) and TRBJ1-3; maybe TRBD1 (5 bases). Germline V gene sequence: CDR1 LGHDT, CDR2 YNNKEL (reference sequence). Between the trimmed V and J ends, which lost 2 bases and 4 bases, there was a span of 12 bases. The CDR3 has 15 residues. CDR3 in amino acids: CASSQLAQGGNTIYF. The CDR3 region has the DNA TGTGCCAGCAGCCAACTTGCGCAGGGCGGAAACACCATATATTTT.

The chain has TRBV2 and TRBJ2-7, with 13 bases that match TRBD2. The CDR3 length is 15 residues. Trimming at V came to 7 bases and at J to 5 bases, leaving 8 bases not matched to a gene. Germline V lookup: CDR1 SNHLY, CDR2 FYNNEI. CDR3 residues: CASTPGTSGTDEQYF. In nucleotides, the CDR3 is TGTGCCAGCACCCCCGGGACTAGCGGGACAGACGAGCAGTACTTC.

The rearrangement uses TRBV24-1 and TRBJ2-5; TRBD1 aligns across 7 bases. Germline CDR1 and CDR2: KGHDR and SFDVKD. V lost 4 bases, J lost 5 bases, and 9 bases stayed unmatched. The CDR3 totals 15 residues. The CDR3 is CATSEQGDLLETQYF. The CDR3 coding sequence is TGTGCCACCAGTGAGCAGGGGGACCTTCTGGAGACCCAGTACTTC.

The chain employs TRBV18 and TRBJ1-5; no reliable D call. Per the germline V gene, CDR1 is KGHSH and CDR2 is LQKENI. The germline V and J ends were trimmed by 4 bases and 0 bases, with 10 bases remaining between them. This CDR3 spans 15 amino acids. CDR3 loop: CASSLVGDSNQPQHF. CDR3 in DNA: TGTGCCAGCTCACTGGTCGGAGATAGCAATCAGCCCCAGCATTTT. Complete variable domain (other parts from reference TRBV18 and TRBJ1-5): NAGVMQNPRHLVRRRGQEARLRCSPMKGHSHVYWYRQLPEEGLKFMVYLQKENIIDESGMPKERFSAEFPKEGPSILRIQQVVRGDSAAYFCASSLVGDSNQPQHFGDGTRLSIL.

The chain has TRBV28 and TRBJ1-5, with D perhaps TRBD1 (5 bases). CDR3 length equals 15 residues. Trimming took 7 bases from V and 6 from J, leaving 19 bases between them. CDR1 and CDR2 (germline): MDHEN, SYDVKM. In DNA, the CDR3 is TGTGCCAGCACCTCCTGGGGGGGAACGGTTCAGCCCCAGCATTTT. This sequence encodes CASTSWGGTVQPQHF.

The V and J genes are TRBV5-4 and TRBJ2-7; D perhaps matches TRBD2 (6 bases). Germline values: CDR1 SGHNT, CDR2 YYREEE (reference sequence). V lost 7 bases to trimming and J lost 7 bases, with 18 bases between them. This CDR3 spans 13 amino acids. The DNA of the CDR3 is TGTGCCAGCGGCGGGACCCCCCCGGGTGAGCAGTACTTC. It codes for CASGGTPPGEQYF.

This chain uses TRBV4-2 with TRBJ2-3, with 12 bases identical to TRBD2. The CDR3 is 18 amino acids. Germline V CDR1 and CDR2: LGHNA, YNFKEQ. V shed 5 bases and J 5 bases; nucleotides not matched to a gene: 14. The CDR3 spells CASSVTDGLAGSQDTQYF. The CDR3 DNA reads TGTGCCAGCAGCGTCACAGATGGACTAGCGGGATCTCAAGATACGCAGTATTTT.

This clone was seen once. This sequence joins TRBV27 and TRBJ2-5; TRBD2 agrees at 8 bases. V lost 5 bases and J lost 7; bases outside the gene matches: 12. The CDR3 extends over 15 amino acids. Looked up from germline, CDR1 is MNHEY and CDR2 is SMNVEV (reference sequence). The CDR3 spells CASSPAGTRRATQYF. The CDR3 DNA sequence: TGTGCCAGCAGTCCAGCCGGGACTAGGCGGGCGACCCAGTACTTC.

This clone was recorded once. The V gene is TRBV27, the J gene TRBJ1-2, with D perhaps matching TRBD1 (6 bases). The CDR3 spans 14 residues. V was shortened by 5 bases and J by 1 base, with 11 bases between the two germline ends. In germline, CDR1 is MNHEY, CDR2 SMNVEV (reference sequence). The CDR3 region has the DNA TGTGCCAGCAGTCCACGGACAGATAACTATGGCTACACCTTC. This sequence encodes CASSPRTDNYGYTF.

This clone was observed a few times. The rearrangement links TRBV6-5 to TRBJ1-1, with D maybe TRBD1 (6 bases). Germline loops: CDR1 MNHEY, CDR2 SVGAGI. The V and J ends lost 6 bases and 1 base respectively, with 15 bases between them. CDR3 length: 15 amino acids. The CDR3 DNA follows: TGTGCCAGCAGGCTACAGGGATCGGGGAACACTGAAGCTTTCTTT. Its translation: CASRLQGSGNTEAFF.